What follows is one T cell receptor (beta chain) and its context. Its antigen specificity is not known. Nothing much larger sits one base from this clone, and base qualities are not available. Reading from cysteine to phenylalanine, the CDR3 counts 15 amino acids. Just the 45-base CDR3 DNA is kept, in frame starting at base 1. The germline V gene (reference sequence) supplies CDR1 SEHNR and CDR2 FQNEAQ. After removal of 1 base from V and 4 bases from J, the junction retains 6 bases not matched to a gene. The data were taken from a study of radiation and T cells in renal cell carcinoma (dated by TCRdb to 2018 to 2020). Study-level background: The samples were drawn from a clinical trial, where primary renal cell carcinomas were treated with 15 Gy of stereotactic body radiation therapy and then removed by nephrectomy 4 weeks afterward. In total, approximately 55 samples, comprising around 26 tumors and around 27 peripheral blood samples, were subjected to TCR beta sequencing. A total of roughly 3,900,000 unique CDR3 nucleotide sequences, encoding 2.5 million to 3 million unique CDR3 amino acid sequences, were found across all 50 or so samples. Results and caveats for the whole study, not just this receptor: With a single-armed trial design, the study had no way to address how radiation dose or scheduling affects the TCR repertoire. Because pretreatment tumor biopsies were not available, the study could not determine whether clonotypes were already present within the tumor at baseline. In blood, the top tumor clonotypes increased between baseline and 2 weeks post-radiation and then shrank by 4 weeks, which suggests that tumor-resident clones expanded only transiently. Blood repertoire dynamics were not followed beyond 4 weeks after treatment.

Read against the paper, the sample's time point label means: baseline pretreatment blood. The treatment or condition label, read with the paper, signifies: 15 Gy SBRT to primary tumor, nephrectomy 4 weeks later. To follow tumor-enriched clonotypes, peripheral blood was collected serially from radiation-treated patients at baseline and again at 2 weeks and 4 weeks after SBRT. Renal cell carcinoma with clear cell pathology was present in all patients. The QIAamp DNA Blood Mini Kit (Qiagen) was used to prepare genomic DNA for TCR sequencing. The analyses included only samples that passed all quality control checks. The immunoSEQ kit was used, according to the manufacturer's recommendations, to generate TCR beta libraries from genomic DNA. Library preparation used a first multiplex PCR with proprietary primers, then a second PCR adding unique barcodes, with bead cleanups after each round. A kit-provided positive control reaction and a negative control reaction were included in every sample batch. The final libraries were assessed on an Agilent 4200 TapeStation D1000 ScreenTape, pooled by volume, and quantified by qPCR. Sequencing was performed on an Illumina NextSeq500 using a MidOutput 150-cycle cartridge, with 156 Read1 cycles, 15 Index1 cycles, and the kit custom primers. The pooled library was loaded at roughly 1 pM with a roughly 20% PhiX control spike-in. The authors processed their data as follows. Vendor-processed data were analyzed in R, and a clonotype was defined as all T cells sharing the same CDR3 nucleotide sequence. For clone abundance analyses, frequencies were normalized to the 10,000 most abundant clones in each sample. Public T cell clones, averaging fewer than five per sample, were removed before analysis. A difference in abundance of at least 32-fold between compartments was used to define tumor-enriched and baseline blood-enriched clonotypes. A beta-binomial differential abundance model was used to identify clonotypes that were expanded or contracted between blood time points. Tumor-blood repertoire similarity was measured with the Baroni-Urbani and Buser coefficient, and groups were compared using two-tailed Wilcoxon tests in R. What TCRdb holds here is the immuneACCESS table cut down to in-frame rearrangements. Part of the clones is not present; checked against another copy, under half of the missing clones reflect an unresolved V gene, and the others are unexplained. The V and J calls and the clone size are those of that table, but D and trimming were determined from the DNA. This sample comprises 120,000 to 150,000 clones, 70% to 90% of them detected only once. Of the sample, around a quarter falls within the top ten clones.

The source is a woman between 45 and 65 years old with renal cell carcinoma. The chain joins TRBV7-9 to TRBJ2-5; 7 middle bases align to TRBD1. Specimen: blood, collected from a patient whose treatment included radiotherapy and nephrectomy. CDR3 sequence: CASSLDRGRSETQYF. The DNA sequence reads TGTGCCAGCAGCTTAGATAGGGGGCGGTCAGAGACCCAGTACTTC.